Listed below are T cell receptor beta chains from one sample, sequenced in a study of blood T cell repertoires in COVID-19. The data were produced by immunoSEQ multiplex PCR, yet TCRdb's version contains in-frame clones alone and is incomplete. The table records a few hundred thousand clones, over 75% of them present only once. Sequenced: peripheral blood. The receptor source for this set is a man between 50 and 59 years old with active or convalescent COVID-19. The CDR3 runs from the conserved cysteine through the conserved F or W. The D gene is left open where the match is weak.

V: TRBV5-4
J: TRBJ2-7
D: TRBD2
CDR3: CASSLGLGNEQYF

V: TRBV6-2/TRBV6-3
J: TRBJ2-2
D: NA
CDR3: CASSYSYGFGGRNTGELFF

V: TRBV19
J: TRBJ1-4
D: NA
CDR3: CASSKAGANEKLFF

V: TRBV28
J: TRBJ1-1
D: NA
CDR3: CASSLGQRTNTEAFF

V: TRBV6-5
J: TRBJ2-7
D: TRBD1
CDR3: CASSYSARGMPYEQYF

V: TRBV6-2/TRBV6-3
J: TRBJ1-5
D: TRBD1
CDR3: CASSKDRGNQPQHF

V: TRBV29-1
J: TRBJ2-7
D: NA
CDR3: CSVVRGTYEQYF

V: TRBV19
J: TRBJ2-3
D: NA
CDR3: CASSPGSSPDTQYF

V: TRBV10-3
J: TRBJ1-2
D: NA
CDR3: CALREEDYGYTF

V: TRBV6-5
J: TRBJ1-6
D: NA
CDR3: CASSQNLNSPLHF

V: TRBV11-2
J: TRBJ1-4
D: NA
CDR3: CASSLGRFRRRGEKLFF

V: TRBV7-9
J: TRBJ1-2
D: NA
CDR3: CASSLGSGHGYTF

V: TRBV5-5
J: TRBJ1-2
D: TRBD1
CDR3: CASSQGPGQNYGYTF

V: TRBV28
J: TRBJ1-1
D: TRBD1
CDR3: CASSEGQGARGVGEAFF

V: TRBV6-2/TRBV6-3
J: TRBJ1-3
D: TRBD1
CDR3: CASSQGQVSGNTIYF

V: TRBV12-3/TRBV12-4
J: TRBJ1-2
D: NA
CDR3: CASNTYRTGYTF

V: TRBV18
J: TRBJ2-3
D: TRBD2
CDR3: CASSPRGGATDTQYF

V: TRBV5-4
J: TRBJ1-5
D: NA
CDR3: CASSLGPPYNQPQHF

V: TRBV30
J: TRBJ2-7
D: NA
CDR3: CAWSGVYEQYF

V: TRBV21-1
J: TRBJ1-1
D: NA
CDR3: CASSKGGEGLNTEAFF

V: TRBV2
J: TRBJ2-7
D: NA
CDR3: CASTSGEEQYF

V: TRBV11-1
J: TRBJ2-1
D: TRBD2
CDR3: CASSAGTSGSNEQFF

V: TRBV27
J: TRBJ1-1
D: NA
CDR3: CASSLNWYTEAFF

V: TRBV6-5
J: TRBJ1-2
D: NA
CDR3: CASRPTPLYGYTF

V: TRBV27
J: TRBJ1-4
D: NA
CDR3: CASSLMGGDNEKLFF

V: TRBV3-1/TRBV3-2
J: TRBJ1-2
D: NA
CDR3: CASSQEGVGYGYTF

V: TRBV6-2/TRBV6-3
J: TRBJ1-5
D: NA
CDR3: CASSYSIRGSNQPQHF

V: TRBV28
J: TRBJ1-5
D: NA
CDR3: CASRGAGAFGGLYSNQPQHF

V: TRBV28
J: TRBJ2-2
D: NA
CDR3: CASNRPRGTGELFF

V: TRBV11-2
J: TRBJ2-1
D: TRBD2
CDR3: CASRQLAGGAYNEQFF

V: TRBV6-1
J: TRBJ1-5
D: NA
CDR3: CASSDNNQPQHF

V: TRBV7-3
J: TRBJ2-7
D: TRBD2
CDR3: CASSPSRTSSFYEQYF

V: TRBV6-1
J: TRBJ2-5
D: NA
CDR3: CASSEGILGETQYF

V: TRBV7-2
J: TRBJ2-5
D: TRBD1
CDR3: CASSPRTGREETQYF

V: TRBV19
J: TRBJ1-2
D: TRBD1
CDR3: CASSIPPGQAYGYTF

V: TRBV28
J: TRBJ1-6
D: NA
CDR3: CASSLTVSLNSPLHF

V: TRBV5-6
J: TRBJ2-1
D: TRBD2
CDR3: CASSLTSGAQNEQFF

V: TRBV5-1
J: TRBJ1-1
D: NA
CDR3: CASSSDRPNTEAFF

V: TRBV3-1/TRBV3-2
J: TRBJ1-2
D: NA
CDR3: CASSPKQGSGPGGYTF

V: TRBV7-3
J: TRBJ2-1
D: TRBD2
CDR3: CASSAGLAGYNEQFF

V: TRBV7-3
J: TRBJ2-3
D: TRBD2
CDR3: CASSPLGVAGDLTTDTQYF

V: TRBV29-1
J: TRBJ1-1
D: NA
CDR3: CSGSRGSTEAFF

V: TRBV18
J: TRBJ1-1
D: NA
CDR3: CASSPIGEAAKPF

V: TRBV18
J: TRBJ2-7
D: NA
CDR3: CASSPLGERGSYEQYF

V: TRBV24-1
J: TRBJ2-2
D: NA
CDR3: CATSTGTVGELFF

V: TRBV2
J: TRBJ2-2
D: NA
CDR3: CASSGQVANTGELFF